The 4 T cell receptor beta chains listed next were all sequenced from one sample in a study of post-analysis software for immune sequencing data. The antigens these receptors bind are not known. Prepared libraries of TCR beta cDNA carried unique molecular identifiers. TCRdb redid the calling of the PCR reads with MiXCR, one entry per CDR3 protein. Of roughly 600,000 distinct CDR3 sequences listed, roughly 40% are singletons. General observations from the study: Compared with controls, patients had more of roughly five TRBV segments, including TRBV5-6, TRBV5-1 and TRBV20-1.

What was sequenced was blood. The receptors were gathered from a girl between 10 and 17 years old with multiple sclerosis.

This clonotype is a singleton in its sample. The genes are TRBV5-1 and TRBJ1-2; D remains unclear. The germline CDR1 and CDR2 sequences are SGHRS and YFSETQ. CDR3 size: 14 residues. Trimming took 0 bases from V and 4 from J, leaving 10 bases between them. CDR3 DNA: TGCGCCAGCAGCTTGGGTGCGAACGTCTATGGCTACACCTTC. Encoded protein: CASSLGANVYGYTF.

This chain uses TRBV12-3 or TRBV12-4 with TRBJ2-3; TRBD2 agrees at 13 bases. Trimming at V came to 7 bases and at J to 3 bases, leaving 13 bases not matched to a gene. This CDR3 comprises 18 residues. The CDR3 protein is CASTMGLAGPVGTDTQYF. The CDR3 DNA reads as TGTGCCAGCACCATGGGACTAGCGGGGCCAGTCGGGACAGATACGCAGTATTTT.

The table lists this clonotype with a count of one. The chain is built from TRBV7-9 and TRBJ2-5, with 9 bases that match TRBD2. The length of the CDR3 is 17 residues. Germline V gives CDR1 SEHNR, CDR2 FQNEAQ (reference sequence). Losses at the gene ends were 5 bases for V and 3 bases for J; bases not matched to a gene: 13. The chain's CDR3 is CASSDLQREEAEETQYF. CDR3 bases: TGTGCCAGCAGCGACTTGCAGCGGGAGGAGGCTGAAGAGACCCAGTACTTC. The full variable domain, its missing parts supplied by reference TRBV7-9 and TRBJ2-5, is DTGVSQNPRHKITKRGQNVTFRCDPISEHNRLYWYRQTLGQGPEFLTYFQNEAQLEKSRLLSDRFSAERPKGSFSTLEIQRTEQGDSAMYLCASSDLQREEAEETQYFGPGTRLLVL.

This clonotype showed up just a few times. The CDR3 protein is CASSQPEGLGYGYTF. CDR3 bases: TGTGCCAGCAGCCAACCCGAGGGGCTGGGCTATGGCTACACCTTC. The chain couples TRBV4-2 to TRBJ1-2; weak D call: TRBD1 (5 bases). This CDR3 comprises 15 residues. CDR1 and CDR2 from the germline V gene are LGHNA and YNFKEQ. V lost 2 bases and J 4 bases, leaving 14 bases between the germline ends.